Sequencing of this T cell receptor beta chain was carried out in a study of T cell clones after liver transplantation. Study in general: Draws occurred before transplant, before withdrawal, and after complete or failed withdrawal.

TCRdb keeps only in-frame clones here, not all; method: immunoSEQ multiplex PCR. Of about 120,000 clones in the sample, approximately 90% were seen once. Trimming removed 10 bases at V and 6 bases at J, with 17 bases between. This CDR3 contains 13 residues. Germline loops: CDR1 SEHNR, CDR2 FQNEAQ (reference sequence). This clone showed up just once. The clonotype comes from a human patient who received a liver transplant. Some T cells could come from the graft donor. The chain recombines TRBV7-9 with TRBJ2-3, with unresolved D. The sample here was CD4+ T cells from blood, taken 12 months after liver transplant. The CDR3 protein is CATNPAHEDTQYF. CDR3 DNA: TGTGCCACTAACCCTGCGCACGAGGATACGCAGTATTTT.